The sequence of this T cell receptor beta chain was determined in a study of beta chain features in type 1 diabetes. Turning to the study itself: What patients shared with healthy donors was a similar profile of age, gender and cell yields. General observations from the study: People with Type 1 diabetes carried modestly yet significantly shorter TCRB CDR3s in all four CD4+ subsets. Any HLA-type effect on TCRB rearrangement remained unresolved here.

Comments on this clone: Its antigen is unknown.

Every bit of the isolated RNA underwent reverse transcription, so sequencing read expressed TCRB transcripts. Mean read depth for naive, central memory and regulatory T cell samples was about 3.6 million reads. TCRdb's table, derived via immunoSEQ multiplex PCR, lists solely in-frame clones and lacks some. The profile covers around 690,000 clones, with around 12% appearing a single time and over 0.1% taken by the ten largest. The V gene's germline CDR1 is DFQATT and CDR2 SNEGSKA (reference sequence). Between the trimmed V and J ends, which lost 6 bases and 7 bases, there was a span of 12 bases. The CDR3 has 11 residues.

The chain carries TRBV20-1 and TRBJ2-5; D is unclear. Sequencing used naive CD4+ T cells from blood. The sequence was collected from a man younger than 45 with type 1 diabetes. The CDR3 coding sequence is TGCAGTGCGCCGACTTTTGTGACCCAGTACTTC. Translation: CSAPTFVTQYF.